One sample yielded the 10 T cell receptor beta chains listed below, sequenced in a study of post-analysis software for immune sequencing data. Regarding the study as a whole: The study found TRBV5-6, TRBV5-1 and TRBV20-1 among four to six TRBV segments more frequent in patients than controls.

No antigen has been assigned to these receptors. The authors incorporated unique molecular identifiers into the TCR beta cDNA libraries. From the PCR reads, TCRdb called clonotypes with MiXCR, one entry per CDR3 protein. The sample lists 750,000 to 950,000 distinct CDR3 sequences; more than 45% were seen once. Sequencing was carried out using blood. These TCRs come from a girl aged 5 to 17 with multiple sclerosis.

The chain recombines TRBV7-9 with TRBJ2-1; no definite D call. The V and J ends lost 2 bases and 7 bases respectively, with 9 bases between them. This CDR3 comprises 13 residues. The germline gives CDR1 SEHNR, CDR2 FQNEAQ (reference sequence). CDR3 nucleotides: TGTGCCAGCAGCTTACCTAGTGGGAATGAGCAGTTCTTC. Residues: CASSLPSGNEQFF.

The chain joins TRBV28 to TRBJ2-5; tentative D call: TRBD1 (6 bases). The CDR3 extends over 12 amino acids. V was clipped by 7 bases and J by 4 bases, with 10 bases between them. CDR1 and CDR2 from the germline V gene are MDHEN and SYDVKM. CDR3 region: CASKGVTETQYF. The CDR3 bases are TGTGCCAGCAAGGGGGTTACAGAGACCCAGTACTTC.

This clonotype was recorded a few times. The DNA for the CDR3 is TGCAGCGCCGACTGGCTAGCGGGCAATGAGCAGTTCTTC. It yields the protein CSADWLAGNEQFF. The chain combines TRBV29-1 with TRBJ2-1; 8 nucleotides align to TRBD2. CDR3 length equals 13 residues. The germline gives CDR1 SQVTM, CDR2 ANQGSEA. The V gene end was trimmed by 7 bases and the J gene end by 6 bases; junction bases not matched to a gene: 8.

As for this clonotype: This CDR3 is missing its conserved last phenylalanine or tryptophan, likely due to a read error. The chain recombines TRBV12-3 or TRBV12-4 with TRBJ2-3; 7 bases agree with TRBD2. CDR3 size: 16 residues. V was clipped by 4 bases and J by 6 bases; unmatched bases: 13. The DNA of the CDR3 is TGTGCCAGCAGTTCGACTAGCATGGCGGTCGGCGATACGCAGTATTCT. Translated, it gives CASSSTSMAVGDTQYS.

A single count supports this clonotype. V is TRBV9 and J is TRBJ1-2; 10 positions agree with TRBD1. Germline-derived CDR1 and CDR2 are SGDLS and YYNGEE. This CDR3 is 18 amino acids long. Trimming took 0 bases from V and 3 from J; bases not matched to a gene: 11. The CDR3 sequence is CASSVDSSPGTGDYGYTF. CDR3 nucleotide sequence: TGTGCCAGCAGCGTAGATAGTTCCCCCGGGACAGGGGACTATGGCTACACCTTC.

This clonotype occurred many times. CDR3 amino acids: CASSRGEETQYF. In DNA, the CDR3 is TGTGCCAGCAGCCGCGGGGAAGAGACCCAGTACTTC. V usage is TRBV3-1 and J usage is TRBJ2-5; possible D gene TRBD2, 6 bases. Germline V lookup: CDR1 LGHDT, CDR2 YNNKEL (reference sequence). Trimming shortened V by 4 bases and J by 3 bases, and 6 bases separated the two germline ends. This CDR3 has 12 residues.

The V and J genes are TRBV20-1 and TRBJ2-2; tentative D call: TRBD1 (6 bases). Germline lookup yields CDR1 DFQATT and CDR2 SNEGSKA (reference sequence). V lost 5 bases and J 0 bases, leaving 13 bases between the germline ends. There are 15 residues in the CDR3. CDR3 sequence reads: CSAVYEGANTGELFF. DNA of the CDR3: TGCAGTGCTGTATACGAGGGGGCGAACACCGGGGAGCTGTTTTTT.

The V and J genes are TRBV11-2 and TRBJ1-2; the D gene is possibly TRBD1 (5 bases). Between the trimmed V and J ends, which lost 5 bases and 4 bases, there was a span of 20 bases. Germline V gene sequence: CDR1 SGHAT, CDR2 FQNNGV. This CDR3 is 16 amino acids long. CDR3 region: CASSPRGGSRPYGYTF. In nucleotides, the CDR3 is TGTGCCAGCAGCCCTAGGGGAGGTTCCAGACCCTATGGCTACACCTTC. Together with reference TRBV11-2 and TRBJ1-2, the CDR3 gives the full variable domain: EAGVAQSPRYKIIEKRQSVAFWCNPISGHATLYWYQQILGQGPKLLIQFQNNGVVDDSQLPKDRFSAERLKGVDSTLKIQPAKLEDSAVYLCASSPRGGSRPYGYTFGSGTRLTVV.

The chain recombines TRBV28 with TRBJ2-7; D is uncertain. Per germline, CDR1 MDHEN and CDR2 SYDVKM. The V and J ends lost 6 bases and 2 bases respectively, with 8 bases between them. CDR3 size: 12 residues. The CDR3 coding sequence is TGTGCCAGCAGCCTTATCCCCTACGAGCAGTACTTC. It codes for CASSLIPYEQYF.

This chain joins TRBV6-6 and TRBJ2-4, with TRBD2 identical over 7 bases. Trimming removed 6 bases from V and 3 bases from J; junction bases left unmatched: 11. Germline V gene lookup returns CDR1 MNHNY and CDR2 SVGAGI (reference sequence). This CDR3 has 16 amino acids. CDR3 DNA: TGTGCCAGCAGGGAGCTTGCGCTAGCGGTCAAAAACATTCAGTACTTC. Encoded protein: CASRELALAVKNIQYF.